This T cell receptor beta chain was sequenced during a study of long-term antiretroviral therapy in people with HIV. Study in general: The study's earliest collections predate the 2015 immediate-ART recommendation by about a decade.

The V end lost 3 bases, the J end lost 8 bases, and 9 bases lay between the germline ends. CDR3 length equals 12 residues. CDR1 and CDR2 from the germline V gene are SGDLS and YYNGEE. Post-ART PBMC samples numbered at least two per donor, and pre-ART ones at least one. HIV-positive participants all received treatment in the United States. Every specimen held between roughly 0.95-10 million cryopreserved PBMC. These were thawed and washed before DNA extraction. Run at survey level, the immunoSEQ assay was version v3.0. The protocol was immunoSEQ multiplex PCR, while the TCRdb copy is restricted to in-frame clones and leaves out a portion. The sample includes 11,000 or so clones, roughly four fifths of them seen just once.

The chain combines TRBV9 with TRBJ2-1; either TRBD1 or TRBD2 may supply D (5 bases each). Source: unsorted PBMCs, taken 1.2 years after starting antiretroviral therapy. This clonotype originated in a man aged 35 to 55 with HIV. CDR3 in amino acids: CASSAPGHEQFF. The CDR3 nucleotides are TGTGCCAGCAGCGCCCCGGGACATGAGCAGTTCTTC.